The 12 T cell receptor beta chains listed next were all sequenced from one sample in a study of OX40 agonist ivuxolimab in advanced cancers. Some clones are missing from TCRdb's copy, which holds only in-frame ones; the method was immunoSEQ multiplex PCR. Of 50,000 or so clones listed, approximately 92% are singletons. Sequences were derived from CD4+ or CD8+ T cells sorted from blood, sampled in a trial of the OX40 agonist ivuxolimab. These receptors all come from an adult with an advanced solid tumor such as melanoma, head and neck, liver or kidney cancer.

This chain joins TRBV6-4 and TRBJ1-1; weak D call: TRBD1 (5 bases). This CDR3 contains 13 residues. Trimming removed 0 bases from V and 7 bases from J, with 9 bases in between. The V gene's germline CDR1 is MRHNA and CDR2 SNTAGT. CDR3 sequence (DNA): TGTGCCAGCAGTGACTCGTGGGGGGATGAAGCTTTCTTT. Translated: CASSDSWGDEAFF.

V and J are TRBV11-2 and TRBJ2-1; no clear D. V was cut by 5 bases and J by 1 base, with 9 bases left in between. There are 14 residues in the CDR3. CDR1 is SGHAT, CDR2 FQNNGV, per germline. In nucleotides, the CDR3 is TGTGCCAGCAGCCTCCATCGATCCTACAATGAGCAGTTCTTC. This translates into CASSLHRSYNEQFF.

The count of this clone is one. As DNA, the CDR3 is TGCAGCGCCTATCCCGGGACAGGTTCCCCGGGGGGGAAGGGGGGCTACAATGAGCAGTTCTTC. Encoded protein: CSAYPGTGSPGGKGGYNEQFF. The chain joins TRBV29-1 to TRBJ2-1, with D perhaps matching TRBD1 or TRBD2 (8 bases each). Germline CDR1 reads SQVTM; CDR2 reads ANQGSEA. Trimming stripped 7 bases from V and 3 bases from J, with 37 bases between. The CDR3 loop spans 21 amino acids.

This clone was seen just once. The chain is built from TRBV6-1 and TRBJ2-1; unclear D gene. CDR1 and CDR2 (germline): MNHNS, SASEGT. Trimming stripped 3 bases from V and 0 bases from J, with 3 bases between. The CDR3 consists of 13 residues. The CDR3 DNA sequence: TGTGCCAGCAGTGAGTTCTCCTACAATGAGCAGTTCTTC. Encoded protein: CASSEFSYNEQFF.

This chain connects TRBV10-3 to TRBJ1-4; possibly TRBD1 for D (6 bases). CDR1 and CDR2 from the germline V gene are ENHRY and SYGVKD. The CDR3 contains 11 residues. Trimming left V 10 bases short and J 8 bases short, with 11 bases between. In nucleotides, the CDR3 is TGTGCCACAGGGGCTGGGGAAAAACTGTTTTTT. Amino acids: CATGAGEKLFF.

The V and J genes are TRBV5-6 and TRBJ1-1; possible D gene TRBD1, 6 bases. The CDR3 covers 13 residues. V lost 4 bases to trimming and J lost 5 bases, with 12 bases between them. Germline assignment: CDR1 SGHDT and CDR2 YYEEEE. The CDR3 DNA reads as TGTGCCAGCAGCGTGGACAGAGGAACTGAAGCTTTCTTT. Translated, it gives CASSVDRGTEAFF.

The chain employs TRBV7-9 and TRBJ2-1; 10 positions agree with TRBD2. The J segment lost 4 bases and the V segment lost 1 base, leaving 10 bases of the junction unmatched. Per the germline V gene, CDR1 is SEHNR and CDR2 is FQNEAQ (reference sequence). This CDR3 comprises 18 residues. DNA of the CDR3: TGTGCCAGCAGCTTAGTTCTAGCGGGAGCGGGGGGTTACAATGAGCAGTTCTTC. Translating it yields CASSLVLAGAGGYNEQFF.

V is TRBV9 and J is TRBJ2-3; D may be TRBD1 or TRBD2 (5 bases each). The V gene's germline CDR1 is SGDLS and CDR2 YYNGEE. V gave up 0 bases and J gave up 0 bases, with 8 bases separating them. The CDR3 consists of 15 residues. CDR3 amino acids: CASSVEGRSTDTQYF. CDR3 DNA: TGTGCCAGCAGCGTAGAGGGACGGAGCACAGATACGCAGTATTTT.

V gene TRBV5-6 combines with J gene TRBJ1-1; D call uncertain. CDR1 is SGHDT, CDR2 YYEEEE, per germline. The V end lost 0 bases, the J end lost 0 bases, and 9 bases lay between the germline ends. There are 15 residues in the CDR3. The DNA of the CDR3 is TGTGCCAGCAGCTTGGGGTTTAGGATGAACACTGAAGCTTTCTTT. This translates into CASSLGFRMNTEAFF.

J is TRBJ2-7 and V is TRBV7-8, with 7 bases matching TRBD1. The CDR3 is 15 residues long. Germline assignment: CDR1 SGHVS and CDR2 FQNEAQ. The trim removed 8 bases at V and 5 bases at J, leaving 15 bases unmatched. Here the CDR3 DNA reads TGTGCCAGCCGGCTTGAGGGGGCAATTGTCGACGAGCAGTACTTC. Amino acids: CASRLEGAIVDEQYF.

J is TRBJ2-3 and V is TRBV11-3; D gene uncertain. Deletions cut 6 bases from V and 4 bases from J, with 14 bases between. The CDR3 is 14 amino acids. Germline V lookup: CDR1 SGHNT, CDR2 YENEEA. CDR3 DNA: TGTGCCAGCAGTCCGTGGGATAACCCAGATACGCAGTATTTT. Its translation: CASSPWDNPDTQYF.

The chain links TRBV28 to TRBJ1-5, with D possibly TRBD1 on 5 matching bases. This CDR3 region has 15 residues. The V gene's germline CDR1 is MDHEN and CDR2 SYDVKM. Trimming pared 5 bases from V and 0 bases from J, leaving 11 bases between. Here the CDR3 reads CASSPGALSNQPQHF. CDR3 DNA sequence: TGTGCCAGCAGTCCCGGGGCCCTTAGCAATCAGCCCCAGCATTTT.